This T cell receptor beta chain was sequenced for a study of cytomegalovirus exposure and HLA in healthy donors. General study points: Investigators reported about 160 TCR beta chains as tied to cytomegalovirus.

To note about this clone: Antigen specificity is unknown.

Some clones are missing from TCRdb's copy, which holds only in-frame ones; the method was immunoSEQ multiplex PCR. Of under 150,000 clones listed, over 85% are singletons. This TCR came from a woman between 18 and 30 years old in good health and CMV-seronegative. Sequencing was performed on PBMCs.

CDR3 loop: CSARDFSAQYF. The CDR3 coding sequence is TGCAGTGCTAGAGATTTTAGCGCCCAGTACTTC. The chain is built from TRBV20-1 and TRBJ2-5, with D possibly TRBD2 on 5 matching bases. V lost 0 bases and J 9 bases, leaving 8 bases between the germline ends. CDR1 is DFQATT, CDR2 SNEGSKA, per germline (reference sequence). The CDR3 runs 11 residues.